The clone carrying this TCR beta chain has only a few counts. This specimen comes from a study of blood T cell repertoires in COVID-19. Study context: Sites across the United States, Italy and Spain contributed samples from acute and convalescent COVID-19.

Repertoires were generated with immunoSEQ multiplex PCR, while TCRdb's copy carries only in-frame clones and drops some. The data contain about 110,000 clones, over 75% of them singletons. The sequencing input was peripheral blood. The sequence derives from a woman between 50 and 59 years old with acute or convalescent COVID-19.

DNA of the CDR3: TGTGCCAGCAGCGCGCGCTCGCACACCGGGGAGCTGTTTTTT. It codes for CASSARSHTGELFF. V usage is TRBV9 and J usage is TRBJ2-2; D is unclear. The CDR3 length is 14 residues. Per germline, CDR1 SGDLS and CDR2 YYNGEE. V dropped 3 bases and J dropped 3 bases, with 9 bases sitting between them.